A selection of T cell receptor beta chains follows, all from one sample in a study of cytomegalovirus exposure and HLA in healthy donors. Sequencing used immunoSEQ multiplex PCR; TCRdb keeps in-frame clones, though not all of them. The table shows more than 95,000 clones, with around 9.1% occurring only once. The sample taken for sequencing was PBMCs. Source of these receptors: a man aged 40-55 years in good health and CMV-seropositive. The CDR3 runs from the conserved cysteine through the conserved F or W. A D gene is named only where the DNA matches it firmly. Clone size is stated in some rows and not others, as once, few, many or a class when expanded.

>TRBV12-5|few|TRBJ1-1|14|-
CASVWGGVGTEAFF
TGTGCTAGTGTTTGGGGGGGCGTCGGCACTGAAGCTTTCTTT
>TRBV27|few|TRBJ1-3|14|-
CASSLGGPGNTIYF
TGTGCCAGCAGTTTAGGCGGTCCTGGAAACACCATATATTTT
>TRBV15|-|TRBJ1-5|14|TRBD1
CATSRDRGHQPQHF
TGTGCCACCAGCAGGGACAGGGGGCATCAGCCCCAGCATTTT
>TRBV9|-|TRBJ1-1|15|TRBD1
CASRDAGGTNTEAFF
TGTGCCAGCAGAGATGCAGGGGGAACGAACACTGAAGCTTTCTTT
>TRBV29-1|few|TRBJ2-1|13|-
CSTRQTDPNEQFF
TGCAGCACCCGACAGACGGACCCGAATGAGCAGTTCTTC
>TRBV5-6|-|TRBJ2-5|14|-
CASSTVAGGQTQYF
TGTGCCAGCAGCACCGTCGCAGGAGGGCAGACCCAGTACTTC
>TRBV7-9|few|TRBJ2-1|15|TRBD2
CASSPVNGRANEQFF
TGTGCCAGCAGCCCCGTGAACGGGAGGGCCAATGAGCAGTTCTTC
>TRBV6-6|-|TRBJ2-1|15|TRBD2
CASIRTSGRGDEQFF
TGTGCCAGCATCCGTACTAGCGGGCGGGGCGATGAGCAGTTCTTC
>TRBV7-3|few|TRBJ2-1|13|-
CASSFMAGNEQFF
TGTGCCAGCAGCTTCATGGCGGGCAATGAGCAGTTCTTC
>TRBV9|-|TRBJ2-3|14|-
CASSVDFGTDTQYF
TGTGCCAGCAGCGTAGATTTCGGCACAGATACGCAGTATTTT
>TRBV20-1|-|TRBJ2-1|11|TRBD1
CSARQGLGQFF
TGCAGTGCTCGACAGGGATTGGGGCAGTTCTTC
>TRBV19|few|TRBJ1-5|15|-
CASREQDYSNQPQHF
TGTGCCAGTAGGGAACAGGACTATAGCAATCAGCCCCAGCATTTT
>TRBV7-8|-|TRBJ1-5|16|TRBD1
CASSLSSGGSNQPQHF
TGTGCCAGCAGCTTATCCTCAGGGGGTAGCAATCAGCCCCAGCATTTT
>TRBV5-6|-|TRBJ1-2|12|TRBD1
CASLGQLGGYTF
TGTGCCAGCCTGGGACAGTTGGGTGGCTACACCTTC
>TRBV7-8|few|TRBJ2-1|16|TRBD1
CASSVKPGQGADEQFF
TGTGCCAGCAGCGTAAAGCCGGGACAGGGTGCGGATGAGCAGTTCTTC
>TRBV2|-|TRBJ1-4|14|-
CASSAGDSIEKLFF
TGTGCCAGCAGCGCAGGGGATTCGATTGAAAAACTGTTTTTT
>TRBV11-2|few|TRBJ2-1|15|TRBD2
CASSLERLAPGEQFF
TGTGCCAGCAGCTTGGAGAGACTAGCTCCCGGGGAGCAGTTCTTC
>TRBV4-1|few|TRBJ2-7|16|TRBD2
CASSQESLAGIYEQYF
TGCGCCAGCAGCCAAGAATCCCTAGCGGGAATCTACGAGCAGTACTTC
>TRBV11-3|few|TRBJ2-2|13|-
CASTLRLGGELFF
TGTGCCAGCACCCTCCGGCTAGGCGGGGAGCTGTTTTTT
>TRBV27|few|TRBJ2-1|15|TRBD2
CASSFSGLGANEQFF
TGTGCCAGCAGTTTTTCGGGACTAGGAGCCAATGAGCAGTTCTTC
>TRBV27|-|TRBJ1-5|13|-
CASSSVSNQPQHF
TGTGCCAGCAGTTCTGTGAGCAATCAGCCCCAGCATTTT
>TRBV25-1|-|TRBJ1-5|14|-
CASSTGTLNQPQHF
TGTGCCAGCAGCACCGGGACATTGAATCAGCCCCAGCATTTT